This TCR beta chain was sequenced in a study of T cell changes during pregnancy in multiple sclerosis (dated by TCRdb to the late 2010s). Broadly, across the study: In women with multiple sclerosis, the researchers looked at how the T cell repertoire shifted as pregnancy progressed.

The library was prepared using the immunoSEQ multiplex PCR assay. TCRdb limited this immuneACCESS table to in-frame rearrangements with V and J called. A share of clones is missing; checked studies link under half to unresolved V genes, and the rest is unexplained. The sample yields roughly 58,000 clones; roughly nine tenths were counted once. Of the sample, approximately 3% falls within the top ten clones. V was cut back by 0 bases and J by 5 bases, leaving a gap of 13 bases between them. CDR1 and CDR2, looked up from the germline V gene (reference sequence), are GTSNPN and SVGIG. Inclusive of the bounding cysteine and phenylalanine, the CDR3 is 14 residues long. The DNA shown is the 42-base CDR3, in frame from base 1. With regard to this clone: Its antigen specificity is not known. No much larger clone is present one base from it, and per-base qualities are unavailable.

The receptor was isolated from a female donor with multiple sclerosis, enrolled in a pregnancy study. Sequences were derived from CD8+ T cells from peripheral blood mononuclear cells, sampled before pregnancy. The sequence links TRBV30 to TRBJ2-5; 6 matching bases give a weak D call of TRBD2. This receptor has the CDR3 CAWSVRGDSETQYF. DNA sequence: TGTGCCTGGAGTGTTAGAGGGGACTCGGAGACCCAGTACTTC.